This T cell receptor beta chain derives from a study of T-cell memory formation after mild COVID-19. Broader study findings: A second wave expanding day 15 to 37 was CD4+-biased; contracting clones were balanced. CD4+ clones that contracted lay mainly in CM and EM; CD8+ ones lay in EMRA. There were some responding clones in pre-infection memory, which suggested that cross-reactive memory had joined.

Employing constant-segment primers, 5'RACE generated TCR alpha and TCR beta cDNA libraries bearing sample barcodes and UMIs. TCRdb recomputed calls from the 5' RACE reads with MiXCR, one row per CDR3 protein. The sample carries fewer than 350,000 distinct CDR3 sequences, around 15% recorded once. This clonotype was picked up a small number of times. Its specificity is unknown. Trimming pared 8 bases from V and 5 bases from J, leaving 10 bases between. Germline V lookup: CDR1 MNHEY, CDR2 SVGAGI. CDR3 length: 12 amino acids. V is TRBV6-5 and J is TRBJ2-1; D is perhaps TRBD2 (6 bases). Sequenced sample: PBMCs or a T cell subset sorted from them (not recorded which). The source of this sequence is a man younger than 30 who had mild COVID-19 (a few samples of this study predate the infection). Cell type and time point are not known. The CDR3 loop reads CASGDFDNEQFF. In DNA form, the CDR3 reads TGTGCCAGCGGGGACTTTGACAATGAGCAGTTCTTC.